This entry lists 22 T cell receptor beta chains sequenced from one sample in a study of CXCR3-negative and CXCR3-positive naive CD8 T cells. TRB cDNA was prepared as libraries by UMI-labeled 5' RACE. TCRdb reprocessed the 5' RACE reads; each CDR3 protein has one entry and no DNA is given. The sample holds about 48,000 distinct CDR3 sequences. The specimen sequenced was memory CD8+ T cells from blood. The receptors originated from a human donor in good health. Some clones in this sample may be carry-over from other donors' samples.

V gene TRBV4-3 combines with J gene TRBJ2-1. The CDR3 consists of 16 residues. Germline assignment: CDR1 LGHNA and CDR2 YSLEER. CDR3 sequence reads: CASSQDGGRSYNEQFF.

The V and J genes are TRBV11-3 and TRBJ1-2. The CDR3 spans 19 residues. CDR1 and CDR2 from the germline V gene are SGHNT and YENEEA. This CDR3 is CASSPLMPGGPAMSRGYTF.

The chain uses TRBV6-1 and TRBJ2-7; TCRdb names TRBD1, which stays unverified in the absence of DNA. CDR1 and CDR2 (germline): MNHNS, SASEGT. CDR3 size: 15 residues. CDR3 amino acids: CASSEAAWDRDEQYF.

The chain carries TRBV28 and TRBJ1-1. Per the germline V gene, CDR1 is MDHEN and CDR2 is SYDVKM. The length of the CDR3 is 13 residues. The CDR3: CASSEDGDTEAFF. Full variable domain (outside the CDR3, taken from reference TRBV28 and TRBJ1-1): DVKVTQSSRYLVKRTGEKVFLECVQDMDHENMFWYRQDPGLGLRLIYFSYDVKMKEKGDIPEGYSVSREKKERFSLILESASTNQTSMYLCASSEDGDTEAFFGQGTRLTVV.

The genes are TRBV7-3 and TRBJ2-5; there is no DNA to check the TCRdb D call of TRBD1. The germline V gene encodes CDR1 SGHTA and CDR2 FQGTGA. The CDR3 covers 14 residues. The CDR3 spells CASSPTGNEETQYF. Supplemented by reference TRBV7-3 and TRBJ2-5, the full variable domain reads GAGVSQTPSNKVTEKGKYVELRCDPISGHTALYWYRQSLGQGPEFLIYFQGTGAADDSGLPNDRFFAVRPEGSVSTLKIQRTERGDSAVYLCASSPTGNEETQYFGPGTRLLVL.

This sequence joins TRBV11-2 and TRBJ2-5; no DNA is available, so the TRBD2 call from TCRdb remains unchecked. Germline V gene lookup returns CDR1 SGHAT and CDR2 FQNNGV. The CDR3 totals 15 residues. This CDR3 is CASSLGLAGAQTQYF.

This sequence joins TRBV25-1 and TRBJ2-1; TCRdb calls TRBD1, which cannot be checked without DNA. This CDR3 has 14 amino acids. Germline CDR1 and CDR2: MGHDK and SYGVNS. CDR3 amino acids: CASSEWLSGNEQFF.

The rearrangement links TRBV7-6 to TRBJ2-1; TCRdb returns TRBD1, unconfirmable since there is no DNA. CDR1 is SGHVS, CDR2 FNYEAQ, per germline. The CDR3 has 13 amino acids. The chain's CDR3 is CASSGGIGGEQFF. Full variable domain (remainder filled in from reference TRBV7-6 and TRBJ2-1): GAGVSQSPRYKVTKRGQDVALRCDPISGHVSLYWYRQALGQGPEFLTYFNYEAQQDKSGLPNDRFSAERPEGSISTLTIQRTEQRDSAMYRCASSGGIGGEQFFGPGTRLTVL.

V and J are TRBV25-1 and TRBJ2-1; without DNA, the TCRdb call of TRBD1 cannot be checked. Germline loops: CDR1 MGHDK, CDR2 SYGVNS. The CDR3 has 12 residues. CDR3 sequence reads: CASGDTGTGQFF. Full variable domain (missing parts from reference TRBV25-1 and TRBJ2-1): EADIYQTPRYLVIGTGKKITLECSQTMGHDKMYWYQQDPGMELHLIHYSYGVNSTEKGDLSSESTVSRIRTEHFPLTLESARPSHTSQYLCASGDTGTGQFFGPGTRLTVL.

This chain uses TRBV29-1 with TRBJ1-2. CDR1 is SQVTM, CDR2 ANQGSEA, per germline. The CDR3 totals 11 residues. CDR3: CSVRSSDGYTF.

V and J are TRBV12-3 or TRBV12-4 and TRBJ2-7; lacking DNA, the TRBD1 call made by TCRdb goes unchecked. The CDR3 is made up of 13 amino acids. CDR3: CASRVRVGYEQYF.

V is TRBV29-1 and J is TRBJ2-1. In germline, CDR1 is SQVTM, CDR2 ANQGSEA. This CDR3 spans 12 amino acids. This CDR3 reads CSVEGDNNEQFF.

The chain has TRBV11-3 and TRBJ2-1; TCRdb's D gene call, TRBD1, goes unchecked for lack of DNA. Germline assignment: CDR1 SGHNT and CDR2 YENEEA. The CDR3 loop spans 12 amino acids. CDR3 residues: CASSRDRNEQFF. The entire variable domain, with the rest obtained from reference TRBV11-3 and TRBJ2-1, is as follows: EAGVVQSPRYKIIEKKQPVAFWCNPISGHNTLYWYLQNLGQGPELLIRYENEEAVDDSQLPKDRFSAERLKGVDSTLKIQPAELGDSAVYLCASSRDRNEQFFGPGTRLTVL.

The rearrangement links TRBV5-1 to TRBJ2-7; the TCRdb call, TRBD1, lacks DNA for checking. CDR3 size: 14 residues. CDR1 is SGHRS, CDR2 YFSETQ, per germline. CDR3 amino acids: CASSLGTRGYEQYF.

The J gene is TRBJ2-7, the V gene TRBV20-1; TCRdb's D call of TRBD1 is untestable without DNA. The CDR3 length is 16 residues. Per germline, CDR1 DFQATT and CDR2 SNEGSKA (reference sequence). CDR3 region: CSARTMKTAESYEQYF.

The genes are TRBV28 and TRBJ2-1; TCRdb returns TRBD1, unconfirmable since there is no DNA. The CDR3 is 16 residues long. Germline V lookup: CDR1 MDHEN, CDR2 SYDVKM. The CDR3: CASSATGGPSYNEQFF.

The chain employs TRBV9 and TRBJ2-1; TCRdb's D gene call, TRBD2, goes unchecked for lack of DNA. The CDR3 is 16 amino acids. CDR1 and CDR2 from the germline V gene are SGDLS and YYNGEE. The CDR3 loop is CASSGLSGGSYNEQFF.

The chain employs TRBV29-1 and TRBJ1-5; the TRBD1 assignment by TCRdb is unverifiable without DNA. The CDR3 length is 13 residues. CDR1 is SQVTM, CDR2 ANQGSEA, per germline. The CDR3 sequence is CSSSGPGDQPQHF.

This sequence joins TRBV6-2 or TRBV6-3 and TRBJ2-1; TCRdb names TRBD1, which stays unverified in the absence of DNA. This CDR3 has 14 amino acids. Germline-derived CDR1 and CDR2 are MNHEY and SVGEGT. This CDR3 reads CASMGRGLPDEQFF.

The chain combines TRBV9 with TRBJ2-1; TCRdb returns TRBD1, unconfirmable since there is no DNA. The CDR3 has 15 amino acids. Germline V gives CDR1 SGDLS, CDR2 YYNGEE. CDR3 region: CASNKRGGEYNEQFF.

V gene TRBV7-2 combines with J gene TRBJ2-3; TCRdb names TRBD2, which stays unverified in the absence of DNA. The CDR3 has 14 amino acids. Germline loops: CDR1 SGHTA, CDR2 FQGNSA. CDR3 loop: CASSFGRELDTQYF.

The V call is TRBV6-6, the J call TRBJ2-3; TCRdb's D call of TRBD2 is untestable without DNA. The CDR3 runs 16 residues. Germline values: CDR1 MNHNY, CDR2 SVGAGI (reference sequence). The CDR3 loop is CASSVTSGGSTDTQYF.